The present T cell receptor beta chain was sequenced within a study of technical replicates of blood from a few donors (dated by TCRdb to the late 2010s). Libraries were prepared through the immunoSEQ multiplex PCR assay. The table was pulled from immuneACCESS by TCRdb, which kept in-frame rearrangements only. Such tables lose some clones; where checked, under half of the loss comes from unresolved V genes, and the rest has no known cause. The sample records approximately 81,000 clones, 90% to 97% of which are singletons. The ten largest account for 0.3% to 0.4% of the sample. Concerning this clone itself: Its target antigen remains unknown. The record has no base qualities; no much larger clone is one base away.

At the junction V is shortened by 5 bases and J by 7 bases, with 9 bases in between. Counted from cysteine to phenylalanine, this CDR3 has 12 amino acids. Solely the CDR3 DNA is kept, with 36 bases framed from the first base. From the germline V gene, CDR1 is SGHDT and CDR2 is YYEEEE. Sequencing input: T cells isolated from PBMCs. The rearrangement combines TRBV5-6 with TRBJ1-4; perhaps TRBD1 is the D gene, with 5 bases matching. This sequence originates from a human donor in good health. The sequenced DNA: TGTGCCAGCAGAAAGGGGCGTGAAAAACTGTTTTTT. The encoded protein is CASRKGREKLFF.